Below are 3 T cell receptor beta chains sequenced from a single sample in a study of T cells in Graves' hyperthyroidism and ophthalmopathy. There were TCR beta CDR3 regions amplified from RNA transcripts. The primer set for the first-round RT-PCR of the TCR CDR3 was HTBI. Using its own MiXCR run on the multiplex PCR reads, TCRdb lists one record per CDR3 protein. The sample has 500,000 to 800,000 distinct CDR3 sequences, roughly 15% seen once. The specimen was blood. These receptors were taken from a woman in her 50s with Graves' ophthalmopathy.

The J gene is TRBJ1-2, the V gene TRBV30, with 9 bases lining up with TRBD1. The V and J ends lost 1 base and 4 bases, in that order; junction bases with no gene match: 7. Looked up from germline, CDR1 is GTSNPN and CDR2 is SVGIG (reference sequence). The CDR3 runs 15 residues. In DNA form, the CDR3 reads TGTGCCTGGAGTGGAACAGGGGGCGCCGTCTATGGCTACACCTTC. This sequence encodes CAWSGTGGAVYGYTF.

In this sample, this clonotype turned up many times. The CDR3: CASSLVNTQYF. In DNA form, the CDR3 reads TGCGCCAGCAGCTTGGTGAATACGCAGTATTTT. The gene calls are TRBV5-1 and TRBJ2-3; D is undetermined. Looked up from germline, CDR1 is SGHRS and CDR2 is YFSETQ. The CDR3 runs 11 residues. V was clipped by 0 bases and J by 7 bases, with 3 bases between them.

This chain links TRBV19 with TRBJ2-2, with a tentative D call TRBD1 (5 bases). The CDR3 runs 15 residues. Germline CDR1 and CDR2: LNHDA and SQIVND (reference sequence). V was shortened by 2 bases and J by 1 base, with 8 bases between the two germline ends. The CDR3 here is CASSIPRENTGELFF. Written as DNA, the CDR3 is TGTGCCAGTAGTATACCCAGGGAGAACACCGGGGAGCTGTTTTTT. The variable domain in full, with the rest retrieved from reference TRBV19 and TRBJ2-2, is DGGITQSPKYLFRKEGQNVTLSCEQNLNHDAMYWYRQDPGQGLRLIYYSQIVNDFQKGDIAEGYSVSREKKESFPLTVTSAQKNPTAFYLCASSIPRENTGELFFGEGSRLTVL.